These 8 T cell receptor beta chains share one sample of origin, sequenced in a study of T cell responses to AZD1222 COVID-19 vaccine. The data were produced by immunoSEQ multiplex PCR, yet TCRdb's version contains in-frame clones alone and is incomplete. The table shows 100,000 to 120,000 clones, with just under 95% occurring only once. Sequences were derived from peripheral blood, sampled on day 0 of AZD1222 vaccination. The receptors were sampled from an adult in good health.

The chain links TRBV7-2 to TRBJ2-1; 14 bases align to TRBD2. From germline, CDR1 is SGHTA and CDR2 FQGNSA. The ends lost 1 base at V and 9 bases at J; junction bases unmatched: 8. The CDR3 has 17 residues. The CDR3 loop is CASSLETSGGAFGEQFF. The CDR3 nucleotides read TGTGCCAGCAGCTTAGAGACTAGCGGGGGGGCCTTCGGTGAGCAGTTCTTC.

As DNA, the CDR3 is TGTGCCACCAGCAGAGATCTAGAGAACAATGAGCAGTTCTTC. Protein sequence: CATSRDLENNEQFF. V and J are TRBV15 and TRBJ2-1; no firm D call. Looked up from germline, CDR1 is LNHNV and CDR2 is YYDKDF (reference sequence). CDR3 length equals 14 residues. With 0 bases removed from V and 5 bases from J, the gap between germline ends came to 8 bases.

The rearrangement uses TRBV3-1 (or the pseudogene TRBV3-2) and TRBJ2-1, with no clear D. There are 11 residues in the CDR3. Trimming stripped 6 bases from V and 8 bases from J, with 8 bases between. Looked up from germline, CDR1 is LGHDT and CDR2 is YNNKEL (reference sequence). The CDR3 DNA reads TGTGCCAGCAGTCGTAGCCATGAGCAGTTCTTC. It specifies CASSRSHEQFF.

CDR3: CASSEEAGVVYNEQFF. DNA for the CDR3: TGTGCCAGCAGCGAGGAGGCGGGGGTTGTTTACAATGAGCAGTTCTTC. The chain employs TRBV5-4 and TRBJ2-1; TRBD2 matches 7 bases. Germline CDR1 SGHNT, CDR2 YYREEE (reference sequence). V lost 4 bases and J lost 4; bases outside the gene matches: 11. This CDR3 has 16 amino acids. Drawing the rest from reference TRBV5-4 and TRBJ2-1, the complete variable domain is ETGVTQSPTHLIKTRGQQVTLRCSSQSGHNTVSWYQQALGQGPQFIFQYYREEENGRGNFPPRFSGLQFPNYSSELNVNALELDDSALYLCASSEEAGVVYNEQFFGPGTRLTVL.

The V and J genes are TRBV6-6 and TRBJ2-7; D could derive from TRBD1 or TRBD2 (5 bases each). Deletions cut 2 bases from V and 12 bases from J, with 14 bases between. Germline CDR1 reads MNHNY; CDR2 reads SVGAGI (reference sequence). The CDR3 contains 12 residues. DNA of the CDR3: TGTGCCAGCAGTTACGTTGAGGGGAACCTGTACTTC. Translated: CASSYVEGNLYF.

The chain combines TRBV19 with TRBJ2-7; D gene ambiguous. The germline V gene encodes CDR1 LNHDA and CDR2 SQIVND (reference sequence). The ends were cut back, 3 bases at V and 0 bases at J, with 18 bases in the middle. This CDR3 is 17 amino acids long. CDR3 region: CASSILPGPQSSYEQYF. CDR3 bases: TGTGCCAGTAGTATCCTCCCCGGACCGCAGAGCTCCTACGAGCAGTACTTC.

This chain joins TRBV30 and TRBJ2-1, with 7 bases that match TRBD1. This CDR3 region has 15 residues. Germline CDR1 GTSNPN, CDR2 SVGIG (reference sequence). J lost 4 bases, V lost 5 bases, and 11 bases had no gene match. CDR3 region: CAWARRDSVYNEQFF. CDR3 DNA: TGTGCCTGGGCCCGAAGGGACAGCGTTTACAATGAGCAGTTCTTC.

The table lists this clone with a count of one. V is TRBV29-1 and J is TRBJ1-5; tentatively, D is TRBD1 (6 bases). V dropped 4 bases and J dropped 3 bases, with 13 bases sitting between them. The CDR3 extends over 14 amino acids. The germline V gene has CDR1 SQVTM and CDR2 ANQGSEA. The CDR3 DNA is TGCAGCGTTGGCGCAGGGGACTACAATCAGCCCCAGCATTTT. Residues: CSVGAGDYNQPQHF. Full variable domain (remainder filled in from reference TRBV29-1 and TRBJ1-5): SAVISQKPSRDICQRGTSLTIQCQVDSQVTMMFWYRQQPGQSLTLIATANQGSEATYESGFVIDKFPISRPNLTFSTLTVSNMSPEDSSIYLCSVGAGDYNQPQHFGDGTRLSIL.